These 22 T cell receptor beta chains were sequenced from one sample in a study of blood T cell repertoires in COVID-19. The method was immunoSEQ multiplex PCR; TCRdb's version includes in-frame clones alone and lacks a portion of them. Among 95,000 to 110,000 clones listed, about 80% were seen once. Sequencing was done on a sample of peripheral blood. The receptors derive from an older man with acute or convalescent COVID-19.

For the CDR3, the DNA is TGTGCCACCAGTTTCAGGGGGCGAGACACCGGGGAGCTGTTTTTT. Its protein product is CATSFRGRDTGELFF. J is TRBJ2-2 and V is TRBV24-1, with TRBD1 matching 8 bases. The trim removed 6 bases at V and 3 bases at J, leaving 5 bases unmatched. The CDR3 covers 15 residues. CDR1 and CDR2 (germline): KGHDR, SFDVKD.

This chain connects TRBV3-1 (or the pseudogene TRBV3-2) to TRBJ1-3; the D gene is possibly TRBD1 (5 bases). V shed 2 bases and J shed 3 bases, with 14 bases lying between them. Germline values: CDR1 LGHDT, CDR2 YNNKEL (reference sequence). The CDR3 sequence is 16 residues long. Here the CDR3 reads CASSQTRPQGGNTIYF. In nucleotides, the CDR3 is TGTGCCAGCAGCCAAACCCGGCCTCAGGGTGGAAACACCATATATTTT.

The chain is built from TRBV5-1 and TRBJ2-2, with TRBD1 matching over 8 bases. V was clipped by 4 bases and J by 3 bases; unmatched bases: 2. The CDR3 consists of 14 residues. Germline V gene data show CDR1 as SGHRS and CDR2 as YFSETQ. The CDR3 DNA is TGCGCCAGCAGCGCGGGACAGGACACCGGGGAGCTGTTTTTT. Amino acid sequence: CASSAGQDTGELFF.

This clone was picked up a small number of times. CDR3 in amino acids: CASSVALTGDYGYTF. DNA of the CDR3: TGTGCCAGCAGCGTAGCCCTGACAGGGGACTATGGCTACACCTTC. The V call is TRBV9, the J call TRBJ1-2; 8 nucleotides agree with TRBD1. There are 15 residues in the CDR3. Germline lookup yields CDR1 SGDLS and CDR2 YYNGEE. V dropped 0 bases and J dropped 3; count of bases not matched to a gene: 4. The complete variable domain, with remaining parts taken from reference TRBV9 and TRBJ1-2, reads DSGVTQTPKHLITATGQRVTLRCSPRSGDLSVYWYQQSLDQGLQFLIQYYNGEERAKGNILERFSAQQFPDLHSELNLSSLELGDSALYFCASSVALTGDYGYTFGSGTRLTVV.

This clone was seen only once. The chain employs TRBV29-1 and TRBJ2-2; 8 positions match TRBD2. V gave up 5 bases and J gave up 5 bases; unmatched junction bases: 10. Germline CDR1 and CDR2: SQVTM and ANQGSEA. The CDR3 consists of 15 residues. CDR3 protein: CSVSDGGANTGELFF. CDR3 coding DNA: TGCAGCGTTTCCGACGGGGGGGCCAATACCGGGGAGCTGTTTTTT.

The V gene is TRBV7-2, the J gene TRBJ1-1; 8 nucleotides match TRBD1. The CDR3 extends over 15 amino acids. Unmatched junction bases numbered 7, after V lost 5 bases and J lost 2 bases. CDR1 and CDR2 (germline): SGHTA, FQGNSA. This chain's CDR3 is CASSLSTGVNTEAFF. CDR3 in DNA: TGTGCCAGCAGCCTATCGACAGGGGTAAACACTGAAGCTTTCTTT. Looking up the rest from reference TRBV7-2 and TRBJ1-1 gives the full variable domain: GAGVSQSPSNKVTEKGKDVELRCDPISGHTALYWYRQSLGQGLEFLIYFQGNSAPDKSGLPSDRFSAERTGGSVSTLTIQRTQQEDSAVYLCASSLSTGVNTEAFFGQGTRLTVV.

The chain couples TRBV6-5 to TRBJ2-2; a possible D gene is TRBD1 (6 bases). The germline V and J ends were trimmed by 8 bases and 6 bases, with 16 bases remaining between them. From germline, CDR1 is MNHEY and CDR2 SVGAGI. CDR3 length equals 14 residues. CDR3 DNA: TGTGCCAGCGCAGCCCGACAGGTCCCCGGGGAGCTGTTTTTT. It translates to CASAARQVPGELFF.

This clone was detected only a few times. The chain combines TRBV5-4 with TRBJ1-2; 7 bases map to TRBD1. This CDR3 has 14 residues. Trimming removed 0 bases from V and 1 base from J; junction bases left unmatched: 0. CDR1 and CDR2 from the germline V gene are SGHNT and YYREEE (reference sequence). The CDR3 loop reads CASSLGDSNYGYTF. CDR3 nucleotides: TGTGCCAGCAGCTTGGGGGACAGTAACTATGGCTACACCTTC.

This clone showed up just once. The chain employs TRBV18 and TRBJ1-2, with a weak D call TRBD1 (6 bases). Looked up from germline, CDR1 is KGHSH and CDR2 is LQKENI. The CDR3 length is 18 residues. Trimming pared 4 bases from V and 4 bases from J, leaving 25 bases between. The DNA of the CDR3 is TGTGCCAGCTCACGTCAAAGTGCCTGGGGGCACCTTAGCTATGGCTACACCTTC. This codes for CASSRQSAWGHLSYGYTF.

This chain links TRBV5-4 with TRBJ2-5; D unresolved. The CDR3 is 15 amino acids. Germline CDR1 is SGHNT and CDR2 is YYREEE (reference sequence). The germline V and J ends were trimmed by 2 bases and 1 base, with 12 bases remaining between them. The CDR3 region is CASSFELSVQETQYF. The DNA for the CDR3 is TGTGCCAGCAGCTTCGAGCTCAGCGTCCAAGAGACCCAGTACTTC. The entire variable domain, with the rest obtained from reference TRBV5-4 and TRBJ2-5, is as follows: ETGVTQSPTHLIKTRGQQVTLRCSSQSGHNTVSWYQQALGQGPQFIFQYYREEENGRGNFPPRFSGLQFPNYSSELNVNALELDDSALYLCASSFELSVQETQYFGPGTRLLVL.

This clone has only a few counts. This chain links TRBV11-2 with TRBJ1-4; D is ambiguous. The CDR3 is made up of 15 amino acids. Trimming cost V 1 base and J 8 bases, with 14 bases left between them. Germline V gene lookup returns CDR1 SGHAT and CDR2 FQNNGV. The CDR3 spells CASSLGAQSKEKLFF. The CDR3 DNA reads TGTGCCAGCAGCTTAGGAGCACAGTCGAAAGAAAAACTGTTTTTT. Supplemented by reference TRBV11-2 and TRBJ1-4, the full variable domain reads EAGVAQSPRYKIIEKRQSVAFWCNPISGHATLYWYQQILGQGPKLLIQFQNNGVVDDSQLPKDRFSAERLKGVDSTLKIQPAKLEDSAVYLCASSLGAQSKEKLFFGSGTQLSVL.

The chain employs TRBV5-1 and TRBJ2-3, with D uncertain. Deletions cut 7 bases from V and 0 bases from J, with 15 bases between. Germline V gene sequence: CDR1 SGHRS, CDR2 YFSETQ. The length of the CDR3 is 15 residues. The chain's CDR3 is CASGRLGLSTDTQYF. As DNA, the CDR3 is TGCGCCAGCGGTCGTCTGGGCCTCAGCACAGATACGCAGTATTTT.

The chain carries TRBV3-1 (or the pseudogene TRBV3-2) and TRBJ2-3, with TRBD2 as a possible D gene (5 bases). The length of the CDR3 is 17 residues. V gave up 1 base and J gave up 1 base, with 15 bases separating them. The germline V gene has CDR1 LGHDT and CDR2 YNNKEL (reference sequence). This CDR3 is CASSQGPQEARTDTQYF. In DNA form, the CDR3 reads TGTGCCAGCAGCCAAGGTCCGCAGGAGGCCCGCACAGATACGCAGTATTTT.

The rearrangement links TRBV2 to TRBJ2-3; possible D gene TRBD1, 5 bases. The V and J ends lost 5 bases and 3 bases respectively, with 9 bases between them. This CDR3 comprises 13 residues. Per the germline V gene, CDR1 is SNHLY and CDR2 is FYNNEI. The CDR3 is CASSSQGTDTQYF. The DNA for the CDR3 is TGTGCCAGCAGTTCCCAGGGAACAGATACGCAGTATTTT.

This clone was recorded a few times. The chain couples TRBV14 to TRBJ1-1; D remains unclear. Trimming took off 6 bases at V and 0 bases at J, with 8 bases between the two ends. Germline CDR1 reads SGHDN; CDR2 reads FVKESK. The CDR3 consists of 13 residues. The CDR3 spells CASRGGMNTEAFF. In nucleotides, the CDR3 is TGTGCCAGCAGGGGCGGGATGAACACTGAAGCTTTCTTT.

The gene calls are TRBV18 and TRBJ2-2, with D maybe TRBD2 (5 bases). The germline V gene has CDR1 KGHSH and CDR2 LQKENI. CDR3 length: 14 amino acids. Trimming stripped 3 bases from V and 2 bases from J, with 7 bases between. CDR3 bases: TGTGCCAGCTCACCTCGGGATAACACCGGGGAGCTGTTTTTT. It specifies CASSPRDNTGELFF.

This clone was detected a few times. The DNA for the CDR3 is TGTGCCAGCTCTAGCGGGTCCCCAGATACGCAGTATTTT. It encodes CASSSGSPDTQYF. The chain links TRBV3-1 (or the pseudogene TRBV3-2) to TRBJ2-3; 8 bases are shared with TRBD2. The V segment lost 8 bases and the J segment 4 bases; nucleotides outside the gene matches: 5. This CDR3 region has 13 residues. CDR1 and CDR2 from the germline V gene are LGHDT and YNNKEL (reference sequence).

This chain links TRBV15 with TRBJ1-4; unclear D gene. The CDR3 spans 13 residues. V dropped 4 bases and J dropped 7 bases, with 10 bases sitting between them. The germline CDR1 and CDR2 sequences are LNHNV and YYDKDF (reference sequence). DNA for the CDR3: TGTGCCACCAGCATTCCGGGTGGTGAAAAACTGTTTTTT. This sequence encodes CATSIPGGEKLFF.

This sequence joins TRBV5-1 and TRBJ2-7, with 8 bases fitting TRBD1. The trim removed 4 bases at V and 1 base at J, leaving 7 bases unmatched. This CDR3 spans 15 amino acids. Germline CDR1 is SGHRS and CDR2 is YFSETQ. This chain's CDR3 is CASSGQGKRSYEQYF. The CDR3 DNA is TGCGCCAGCAGCGGACAGGGTAAAAGATCCTACGAGCAGTACTTC.

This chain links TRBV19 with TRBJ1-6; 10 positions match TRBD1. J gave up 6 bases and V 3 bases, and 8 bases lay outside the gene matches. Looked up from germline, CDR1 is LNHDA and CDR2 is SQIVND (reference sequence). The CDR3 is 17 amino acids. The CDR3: CASSMRRQGAFNSPLHF. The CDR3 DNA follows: TGTGCCAGTAGTATGAGGCGACAGGGGGCCTTTAATTCACCCCTCCACTTT.

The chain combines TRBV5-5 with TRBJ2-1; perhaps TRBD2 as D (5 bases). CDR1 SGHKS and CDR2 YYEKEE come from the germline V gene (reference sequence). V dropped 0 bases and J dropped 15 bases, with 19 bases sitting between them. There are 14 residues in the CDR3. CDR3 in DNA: TGTGCCAGCAGCTTGGGTTCCGGGGTACAGAGTCTGTTCTTC. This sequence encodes CASSLGSGVQSLFF.

The CDR3: CASQGSNSNQPQHF. The CDR3 DNA sequence: TGTGCCAGCCAGGGCAGCAATAGCAATCAGCCCCAGCATTTT. The rearrangement uses TRBV18 and TRBJ1-5; TRBD1 might be the D (5 bases). V was trimmed by 8 bases and J by 0 bases, leaving 11 bases between them. The CDR3 extends over 14 amino acids. Germline lookup yields CDR1 KGHSH and CDR2 LQKENI.